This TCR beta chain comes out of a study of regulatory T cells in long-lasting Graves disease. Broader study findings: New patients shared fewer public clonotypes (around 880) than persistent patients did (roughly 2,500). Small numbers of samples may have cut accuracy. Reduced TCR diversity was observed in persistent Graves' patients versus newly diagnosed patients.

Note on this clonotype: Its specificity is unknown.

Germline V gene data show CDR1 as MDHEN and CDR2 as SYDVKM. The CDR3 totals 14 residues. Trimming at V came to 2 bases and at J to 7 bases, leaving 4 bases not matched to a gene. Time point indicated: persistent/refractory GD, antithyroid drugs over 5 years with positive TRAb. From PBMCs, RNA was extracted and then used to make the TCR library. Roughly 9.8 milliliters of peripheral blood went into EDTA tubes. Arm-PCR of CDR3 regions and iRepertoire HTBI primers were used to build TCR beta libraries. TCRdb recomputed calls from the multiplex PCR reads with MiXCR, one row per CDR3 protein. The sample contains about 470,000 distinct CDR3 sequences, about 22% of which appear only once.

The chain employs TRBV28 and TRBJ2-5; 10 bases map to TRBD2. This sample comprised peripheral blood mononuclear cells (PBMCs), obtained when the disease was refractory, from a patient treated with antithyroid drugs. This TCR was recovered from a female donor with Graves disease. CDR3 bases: TGTGCCAGCAGTTTAGGCCTAGCGGGAGTGACCCAGTACTTC. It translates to CASSLGLAGVTQYF.